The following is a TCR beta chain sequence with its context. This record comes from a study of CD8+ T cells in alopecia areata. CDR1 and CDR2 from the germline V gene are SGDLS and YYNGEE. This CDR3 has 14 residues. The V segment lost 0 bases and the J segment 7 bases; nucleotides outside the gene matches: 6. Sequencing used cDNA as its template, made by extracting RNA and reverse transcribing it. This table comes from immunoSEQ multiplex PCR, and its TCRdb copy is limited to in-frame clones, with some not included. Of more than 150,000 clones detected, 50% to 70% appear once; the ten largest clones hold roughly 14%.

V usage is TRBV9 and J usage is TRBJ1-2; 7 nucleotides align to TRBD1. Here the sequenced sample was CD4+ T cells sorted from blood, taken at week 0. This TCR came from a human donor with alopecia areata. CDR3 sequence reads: CASSVGRGKGGYTF. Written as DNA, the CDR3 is TGTGCCAGCAGCGTAGGCAGGGGGAAGGGTGGCTACACCTTC.